What follows are 11 T cell receptor beta chains derived from one specimen sequenced in a study of blood T cell repertoires in COVID-19. The repertoire was sequenced with immunoSEQ multiplex PCR; TCRdb's copy has only in-frame clones and lacks some. The sample consists of approximately 320,000 clones, 70% to 90% of them appearing once. The sequenced sample consisted of peripheral blood. The source of these receptors is a human donor in a cohort sampled during active COVID-19.

This chain links TRBV5-5 with TRBJ2-3, with TRBD2 matching over 9 bases. Trimming took 3 bases from V and 2 from J; bases not matched to a gene: 4. CDR3 length equals 15 residues. Germline values: CDR1 SGHKS, CDR2 YYEKEE (reference sequence). CDR3: CASSSTSGNTDTQYF. The CDR3 DNA is TGTGCCAGCAGCTCGACTAGCGGAAACACAGATACGCAGTATTTT.

The V and J genes are TRBV3-1 (or the pseudogene TRBV3-2) and TRBJ1-2; 7 bases map to TRBD1. Unmatched junction bases numbered 7, after V lost 1 base and J lost 8 bases. The CDR3 has 14 residues. CDR1 is LGHDT, CDR2 YNNKEL, per germline (reference sequence). This chain's CDR3 is CASSQGAQGQGYTF. CDR3 bases: TGTGCCAGCAGCCAAGGCGCACAGGGGCAGGGCTACACCTTC.

This sequence joins TRBV5-8 and TRBJ1-1; D unclear. This CDR3 spans 15 amino acids. V shed 0 bases and J shed 2 bases, with 11 bases lying between them. Per germline, CDR1 SGHTS and CDR2 YDEGEE. CDR3: CASSLVSRLNTEAFF. CDR3 in DNA: TGTGCCAGCAGCTTGGTCTCCAGATTAAACACTGAAGCTTTCTTT.

V gene TRBV7-6 combines with J gene TRBJ2-1; 9 bases map to TRBD2. Germline V gene sequence: CDR1 SGHVS, CDR2 FNYEAQ. The CDR3 spans 19 residues. V shed 2 bases, J shed 1 base, and the junction held 12 bases outside the gene matches. This CDR3 is CASSLRGGGAIGSYNEQFF. The CDR3 DNA follows: TGTGCCAGCAGCTTAAGGGGCGGGGGGGCCATCGGTTCCTACAATGAGCAGTTCTTC.

The chain has TRBV5-6 and TRBJ2-7, with 9 bases fitting TRBD2. CDR1 is SGHDT, CDR2 YYEEEE, per germline. Unmatched junction bases numbered 10, after V lost 4 bases and J lost 5 bases. The CDR3 is 15 amino acids. In nucleotides, the CDR3 is TGTGCCAGCAGCCTTGCTGCGGGGGGGCGAAACGAGCAGTACTTC. This sequence encodes CASSLAAGGRNEQYF.

The chain uses TRBV6-4 and TRBJ1-5; TRBD1 might be the D (5 bases). The ends were cut back, 4 bases at V and 4 bases at J, with 11 bases in the middle. Germline CDR1 is MRHNA and CDR2 is SNTAGT. The CDR3 sequence is 14 residues long. The CDR3 protein is CASSAVRGNQPQHF. The CDR3, as DNA: TGTGCCAGCAGTGCGGTAAGGGGTAATCAGCCCCAGCATTTT.

The chain has TRBV7-8 and TRBJ1-2; D gene uncertain. The CDR3 loop spans 15 amino acids. Germline CDR1 SGHVS, CDR2 FQNEAQ. V gave up 0 bases and J gave up 4 bases, with 12 bases separating them. CDR3 coding DNA: TGTGCCAGCAGCTTAGCAACCTCGAGGGTCTATGGCTACACCTTC. It yields the protein CASSLATSRVYGYTF.

This clone was seen many times. The chain links TRBV6-5 to TRBJ2-7, with 9 bases fitting TRBD1. V lost 7 bases to trimming and J lost 3 bases; unmatched junction nucleotides: 7. The CDR3 extends over 14 amino acids. The V gene's germline CDR1 is MNHEY and CDR2 SVGAGI. CDR3 amino acids: CASKDRGGNYEQYF. The CDR3 bases are TGTGCCAGCAAGGACAGGGGAGGGAACTACGAGCAGTACTTC.

The V call is TRBV5-3, the J call TRBJ1-5; D uncertain. TRBV5-3 is given ORF status, its function remaining uncertain. The V end lost 7 bases, the J end lost 1 base, and 12 bases lay between the germline ends. CDR3 size: 14 residues. CDR3 protein: CARFLRGSNQPQHF. Here the CDR3 DNA reads TGTGCCAGATTCCTTCGGGGAAGCAATCAGCCCCAGCATTTT.

This chain uses TRBV3-1 (or the pseudogene TRBV3-2) with TRBJ1-4; D possibly corresponds to TRBD1 (5 bases). Germline V CDR1 and CDR2: LGHDT, YNNKEL (reference sequence). CDR3 length: 13 residues. Deletions cut 4 bases from V and 7 bases from J, with 10 bases between. CDR3 sequence (DNA): TGTGCCAGCAGCCGGGGGGAACGTGAAAAACTGTTTTTT. Translation gives CASSRGEREKLFF.

This clone has a handful of counts. This chain connects TRBV9 to TRBJ2-7; tentatively, D is TRBD2 (7 bases). Germline values: CDR1 SGDLS, CDR2 YYNGEE. The CDR3 is 16 residues long. V was pared by 2 bases and J by 7 bases, with 22 bases between. The CDR3, as DNA: TGTGCCAGCAGCGTCCATCCCTCGGGGGGCCAAACGGAGCAGTACTTC. It encodes CASSVHPSGGQTEQYF.